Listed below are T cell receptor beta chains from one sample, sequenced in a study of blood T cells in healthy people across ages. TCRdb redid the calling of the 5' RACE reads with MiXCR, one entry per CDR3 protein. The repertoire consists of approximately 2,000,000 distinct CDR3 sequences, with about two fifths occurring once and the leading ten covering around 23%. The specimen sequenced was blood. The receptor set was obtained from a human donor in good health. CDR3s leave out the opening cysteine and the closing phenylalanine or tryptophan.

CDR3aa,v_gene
ASSPTGGRGNEQF,TRBV12-3/TRBV12-4
ASSQRGIDEQF,TRBV4-2
SAAGGVSSYEQY,TRBV29-1
SVEWTGQSNTEAF,TRBV29-1
ASSFGEIYEQY,TRBV7-9
ASSLGLKYGYT,TRBV2
ASSSRQWALEQF,TRBV7-2
ASSLGGTGLQETQY,TRBV5-5
ASSRWQVEQF,TRBV5-6
ASSLTSGGVGELF,TRBV12-3/TRBV12-4
ATQGAGDTQY,TRBV10-3
ASSSIGTLRSEQY,TRBV7-2
ASRRSVNYGYT,TRBV6-5
ASSYGDPDTQY,TRBV6-2/TRBV6-3
SVVEVLGNEQF,TRBV29-1
ASTQGALSGNEQF,TRBV12-3/TRBV12-4
ASSALGQVPNQPQH,TRBV7-2
ASSPDRAVSYEQY,TRBV6-6
ASHRTGRIQPQH,TRBV28
ASSDVPGASTDTQY,TRBV6-4
SVEDLSGGYQF,TRBV29-1
ASSFDRPGGYGYT,TRBV11-1
SARDYVQGYIQY,TRBV20-1
SASLSASGGAWDTQY,TRBV20-1
SARARDRVWAYEQY,TRBV20-1
ASSKSPGQGSSYNEQY,TRBV12-3/TRBV12-4
ASKGATSRYNEQF,TRBV6-2/TRBV6-3
ASSSGGELGRNTQY,TRBV6-6
SGGQGLVNQPQH,TRBV20-1
ASSISNEQF,TRBV28
ATSGGGANVLT,TRBV24-1
ASSAATVSEQY,TRBV2
ATTPTGGADQPQH,TRBV27
ASSQGAAGETEAF,TRBV4-2
ASSLGKGNQPQH,TRBV7-6
SAFSQTPQGGYT,TRBV20-1
ASSRAPNSGANVLT,TRBV5-5
ASSLDGQNRYNEQF,TRBV11-2
ASKVDSARETQY,TRBV7-2
SAIRQGDVYGNQPQH,TRBV20-1
ASWDVTSYEQY,TRBV5-1
ASSELQGSDTQY,TRBV27
ASSQGDRGYGPGEQY,TRBV4-2
ASGGGGIEQY,TRBV19
ASSLILAGGPGDIQY,TRBV5-1
ASSIDRTGAGETQY,TRBV19
SGRDWGEAF,TRBV20-1
ASSSRRRPGRRSGANVLT,TRBV9
ASSFDRGDYGYT,TRBV12-3/TRBV12-4
AVGGRSYEQY,TRBV7-6
SVGSLGYEQY,TRBV29-1
ASSEFFMGLLNGYT,TRBV25-1
ATSSLGTEAF,TRBV15
ARIPRGVQNIQY,TRBV27
ASSHPDGSYGYT,TRBV4-3
ASSFSYRSGTVGGTDTQY,TRBV7-9
ASSQVWLTKGETQY,TRBV4-3
SVEDPVGSGAYEQY,TRBV29-1
SAGWGSNEQF,TRBV29-1